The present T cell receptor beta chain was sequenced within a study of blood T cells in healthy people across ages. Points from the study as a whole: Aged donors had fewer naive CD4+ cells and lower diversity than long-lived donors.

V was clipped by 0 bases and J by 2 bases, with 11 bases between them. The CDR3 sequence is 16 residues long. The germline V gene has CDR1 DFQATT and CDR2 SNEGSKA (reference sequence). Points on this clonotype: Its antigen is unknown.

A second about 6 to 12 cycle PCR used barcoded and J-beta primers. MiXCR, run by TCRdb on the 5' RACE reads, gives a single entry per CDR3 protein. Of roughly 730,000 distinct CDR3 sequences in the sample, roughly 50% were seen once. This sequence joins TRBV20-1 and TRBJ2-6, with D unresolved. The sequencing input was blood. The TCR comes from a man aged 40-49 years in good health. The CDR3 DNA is TGCAGTGCTAGAGATCTGGGCCGCCCTGGGGCCAACGTCCTGACTTTC. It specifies CSARDLGRPGANVLTF.